This T cell receptor (beta chain) appears in the sequencing data of a study of chemoradiotherapy in HPV16-positive cancers. Broader study findings: Non-HPV-specific T cells did not expand in tumors during treatment, whereas candidate HPV-specific clones and E7-related motifs did. Functional assays defining HPV-specific T cells used only a couple of HPV16-positive patients.

TCRdb's table, derived via immunoSEQ multiplex PCR, lists solely in-frame clones and lacks some. The repertoire consists of about 17,000 clones, with more than 85% occurring once and the leading ten covering approximately 14%. CDR1 SGDLS and CDR2 YYNGEE come from the germline V gene. This CDR3 has 16 amino acids. Trimming at V came to 3 bases and at J to 0 bases, leaving 3 bases not matched to a gene. As for this clone: What it binds is not known.

Samples were taken several times over chemoradiotherapy. The starting material was blood, obtained from a patient who underwent chemoradiotherapy. The source of this sequence is a human donor with HPV-associated anogenital cancer. The chain carries TRBV9 and TRBJ2-3; 11 bases line up with TRBD1. CDR3 in DNA: TGTGCCAGCAGCGCCAGGACAGGGGGCAGCACAGATACGCAGTATTTT. As protein: CASSARTGGSTDTQYF.